Detailed here is one T cell receptor (beta chain). Participant reports of clinical history set cohort assignment. These data originate in a study of blood T cell repertoires in COVID-19. At the level of the study: The United States, Italy and Spain were the sources of the acute and convalescent COVID-19 samples. The analysed material was cDNA or gDNA that came from T cells, B-cell-depleted T cells, or PBMCs.

The trim removed 6 bases at V and 6 bases at J, leaving 7 bases unmatched. Looked up from germline, CDR1 is LNHDA and CDR2 is SQIVND (reference sequence). The CDR3 spans 15 residues. Study processing details: Estimation of nucleated cell counts was performed using reference gene primer amplification. Some clones are missing from TCRdb's copy, which holds only in-frame ones; the method was immunoSEQ multiplex PCR. The V and J calls and clone size were taken over from that table, and D and trimming were inferred from the DNA. The sample has roughly 300,000 clones, 85% to 90% seen once. The clonotype originates from a woman aged 18-29 years who had recovered from COVID-19. The sequenced material came from PBMCs or T cells enriched from blood (not recorded which). The chain has TRBV19 and TRBJ1-5; 11 positions agree with TRBD1. CDR3 in DNA: TGTGCCAGTAGCTCAGGGACAGGGGGAGGTCAGCCCCAGCATTTT. It encodes CASSSGTGGGQPQHF.